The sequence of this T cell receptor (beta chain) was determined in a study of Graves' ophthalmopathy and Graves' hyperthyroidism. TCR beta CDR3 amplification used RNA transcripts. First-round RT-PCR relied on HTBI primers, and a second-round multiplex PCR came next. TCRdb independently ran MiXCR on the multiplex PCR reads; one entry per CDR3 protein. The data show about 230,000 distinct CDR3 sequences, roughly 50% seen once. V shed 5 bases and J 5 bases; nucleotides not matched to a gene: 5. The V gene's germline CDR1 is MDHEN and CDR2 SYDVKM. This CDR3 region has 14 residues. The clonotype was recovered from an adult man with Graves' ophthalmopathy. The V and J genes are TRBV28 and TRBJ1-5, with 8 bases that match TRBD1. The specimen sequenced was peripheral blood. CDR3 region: CASSPTGGYQPQHF. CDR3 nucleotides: TGTGCCAGCAGTCCTACAGGGGGGTATCAGCCCCAGCATTTT.